A selection of T cell receptor beta chains follows, all from one sample in a study of shared clonotypes between healthy human individuals. Measured with immunoSEQ multiplex PCR; TCRdb has only the in-frame clones, and not every one. The sample lists around 2,100,000 clones, roughly 94% occurring once. The sample taken for sequencing was naive CD8+ T cells sorted from blood. The receptor source for this set is a man aged 18 to 30 in good health. Both conserved end residues are part of each CDR3. D genes are given only for firm matches. Clone size, where shown, is once, few, many, or a class for clones that have expanded.

j_gene	d_gene	v_gene	abundance	CDR3aa	CDR3nt
TRBJ2-7	NA	TRBV2	NA	CASKVGGGPSYEQYF	TGTGCCAGCAAGGTGGGGGGCGGCCCCTCCTACGAGCAGTACTTC
TRBJ2-2	NA	TRBV9	NA	CASSVFDTGELFF	TGTGCCAGCAGCGTATTTGACACCGGGGAGCTGTTTTTT
TRBJ2-1	TRBD2	TRBV6-6	once	CASTPEVAGIKNEQFF	TGTGCCAGCACCCCTGAGGTAGCGGGAATAAAGAATGAGCAGTTCTTC
TRBJ1-5	TRBD1	TRBV28	NA	CASSFPLPGGEGNQPQHF	TGTGCCAGCAGTTTCCCTCTTCCAGGGGGCGAAGGCAATCAGCCCCAGCATTTT
TRBJ2-7	NA	TRBV27	once	CASSLSDLSTPDEQYF	TGTGCCAGCAGTTTATCGGACTTATCGACCCCCGACGAGCAGTACTTC
TRBJ1-2	NA	TRBV28	NA	CASSLEGDRSYGYTF	TGTGCCAGCAGTTTAGAGGGGGACCGGTCCTATGGCTACACCTTC
TRBJ2-2	NA	TRBV7-9	NA	CASSPEAGTNTGELFF	TGTGCCAGCAGCCCCGAGGCAGGGACGAACACCGGGGAGCTGTTTTTT
TRBJ1-2	NA	TRBV7-2	NA	CASSPGPGGGFGYGYTF	TGTGCCAGCAGCCCCGGTCCCGGGGGGGGTTTCGGCTATGGCTACACCTTC
TRBJ1-1	NA	TRBV9	NA	CASSAQGTEAFF	TGTGCCAGCAGCGCCCAGGGGACTGAAGCTTTCTTT
TRBJ1-1	NA	TRBV6-5	NA	CASSYHRVNTEAFF	TGTGCCAGCAGTTACCACAGGGTGAACACTGAAGCTTTCTTT
TRBJ2-1	TRBD2	TRBV10-1	NA	CASSDSGGANEQFF	TGCGCCAGCAGTGATAGCGGGGGGGCCAATGAGCAGTTCTTC
TRBJ1-6	NA	TRBV6-1	few	CASSEEGTYNSPLHF	TGTGCCAGCAGTGAAGAGGGGACTTATAATTCACCCCTCCACTTT
TRBJ2-7	NA	TRBV19	NA	CASSIGNSYEQYF	TGTGCCAGTAGTATAGGGAACAGCTACGAGCAGTACTTC
TRBJ2-2	TRBD2	TRBV4-3	once	CASSQEWREGTGELFF	TGCGCCAGCAGCCAAGAATGGCGGGAGGGCACCGGGGAGCTGTTTTTT
TRBJ2-5	NA	TRBV9	NA	CASSAEGGTETQYF	TGTGCCAGCAGCGCAGAAGGGGGGACGGAGACCCAGTACTTC
TRBJ2-7	TRBD1	TRBV10-3	NA	CAISELPGTDSYEQYF	TGTGCCATCAGTGAGTTGCCCGGGACAGACTCCTACGAGCAGTACTTC
TRBJ2-3	NA	TRBV11-2	NA	CASSLLETDTQYF	TGTGCCAGCAGCTTACTAGAGACAGATACGCAGTATTTT
TRBJ2-4	TRBD1	TRBV6-5	NA	CASSWGQGGIQYF	TGTGCCAGCAGTTGGGGACAGGGGGGCATTCAGTACTTC
TRBJ1-2	NA	TRBV7-9	NA	CASSSSTGSFGYTF	TGTGCCAGCAGCTCGTCGACAGGTTCTTTTGGCTACACCTTC
TRBJ1-5	NA	TRBV27	NA	CASSLSPTGQQPQHF	TGTGCCAGCAGTTTATCCCCGACAGGACAACAGCCCCAGCATTTT
TRBJ1-2	NA	TRBV29-1	NA	CSVDLPDLGSGGYTF	TGCAGCGTTGACCTCCCGGACTTAGGGAGCGGTGGCTACACCTTC
TRBJ2-7	TRBD2	TRBV9	NA	CASSVGPSGTYEQYF	TGTGCCAGCAGCGTAGGGCCTAGCGGGACCTACGAGCAGTACTTC
TRBJ1-1	TRBD1	TRBV5-1	NA	CASSLMTGGLTEAFF	TGCGCCAGCAGCTTAATGACAGGGGGCCTCACTGAAGCTTTCTTT
TRBJ2-7	TRBD1	TRBV5-1	NA	CASSLYRDRGSLEQYF	TGCGCCAGCAGCTTGTACCGGGACAGGGGGAGCCTGGAGCAGTACTTC
TRBJ2-1	NA	TRBV28	NA	CASSLRGYEQFF	TGTGCCAGCAGCCTCAGGGGCTATGAGCAGTTCTTC
TRBJ1-4	NA	TRBV30	NA	CAWDYRDTSNEKLFF	TGTGCCTGGGACTACCGGGACACGTCTAATGAAAAACTGTTTTTT
TRBJ1-1	NA	TRBV6-5	NA	CASSYSMWTMNTEAFF	TGTGCCAGCAGTTACTCGATGTGGACTATGAACACTGAAGCTTTCTTT
TRBJ2-6	NA	TRBV29-1	NA	CSVDVGDGANVLTF	TGCAGCGTTGACGTGGGGGATGGGGCCAACGTCCTGACTTTC
TRBJ1-1	NA	TRBV29-1	NA	CSVDPMNTEAFF	TGCAGCGTTGACCCCATGAACACTGAAGCTTTCTTT
TRBJ1-1	TRBD1	TRBV28	NA	CASSPDRVKTEAFF	TGTGCCAGCAGCCCGGACAGGGTGAAGACTGAAGCTTTCTTT
TRBJ2-7	NA	TRBV14	NA	CASSQESYEQYF	TGTGCCAGCAGCCAAGAGTCCTACGAGCAGTACTTC
TRBJ2-7	TRBD1	TRBV4-3	NA	CASSQELPGTVAYEQYF	TGCGCCAGCAGCCAAGAACTCCCCGGGACAGTAGCCTACGAGCAGTACTTC
TRBJ2-1	TRBD2	TRBV7-2	NA	CASSVVAPGGEQFF	TGTGCCAGCAGCGTAGTAGCTCCCGGGGGGGAGCAGTTCTTC
TRBJ2-7	NA	TRBV29-1	NA	CSVDTRRGASYEQYF	TGCAGCGTTGATACTCGCAGGGGGGCCTCCTACGAGCAGTACTTC
TRBJ1-1	NA	TRBV28	NA	CASSPFDGGVTEAFF	TGTGCCAGCAGTCCATTCGACGGGGGCGTCACTGAAGCTTTCTTT
TRBJ1-5	NA	TRBV12-5	NA	CASGFRDQPQHF	TGTGCTAGTGGTTTCCGGGATCAGCCCCAGCATTTT
TRBJ2-3	NA	TRBV9	NA	CASSVEGVGTDTQYF	TGTGCCAGCAGCGTAGAGGGCGTGGGGACAGATACGCAGTATTTT
TRBJ2-7	NA	TRBV7-9	NA	CASSLGFDYEQYF	TGTGCCAGCAGCTTAGGCTTCGACTACGAGCAGTACTTC
TRBJ2-7	TRBD1	TRBV14	NA	CASSPWTGGHEQYF	TGTGCCAGCAGCCCCTGGACAGGGGGCCACGAGCAGTACTTC